This T cell receptor beta chain was retrieved from a study of OX40 agonist ivuxolimab in advanced cancers. Profiled with immunoSEQ multiplex PCR; TCRdb holds only in-frame clones, not every one. The top ten clones hold around 3.2% of a sample with tens of thousands of clones, less than 90% of them seen once. Germline V gene lookup returns CDR1 MNHNY and CDR2 SVGAGI (reference sequence). V trimming: 0 bases; J trimming: 5 bases; junction bases outside the gene matches: 2. The length of the CDR3 is 15 residues. The rearrangement joins TRBV6-6 to TRBJ2-7; the match to TRBD1 covers 12 bases. This clonotype was sampled from an adult with an advanced solid tumor such as melanoma, head and neck, liver or kidney cancer. The material was CD4+ or CD8+ T cells sorted from blood, obtained in a trial of the OX40 agonist ivuxolimab. CDR3 region: CASSYSGTGGNEQYF. CDR3 DNA: TGTGCCAGCAGTTACTCAGGGACAGGGGGCAACGAGCAGTACTTC.